This paragraph reports one T cell receptor beta chain. The sample originates from a study of blood T cell repertoires in COVID-19. Study summary: Collection of acute and convalescent COVID-19 samples took place in the United States, Italy and Spain. Sample material is recorded as cDNA or gDNA derived from T cells, B-cell-depleted T cells, or PBMCs.

In the authors' workflow: Amplification from reference gene primers served as the basis for estimated nucleated cell counts. TCRdb keeps only in-frame clones here, not all; method: immunoSEQ multiplex PCR. V, J and clone size are taken as reported in that table, and D and trimming were inferred from the DNA itself. The sample yields roughly 200,000 clones, approximately 81% seen once. The Seattle patients, enrolled during active infection, were followed longitudinally. Sequencing used peripheral blood. This clonotype was sampled from a woman aged 80 or older with COVID-19, enrolled during active disease.

The CDR3 spells CASSPTTGFKETQYF. CDR3 in DNA: TGTGCCAGCAGCCCTACGACAGGGTTTAAGGAGACCCAGTACTTC. The rearrangement uses TRBV5-4 and TRBJ2-5; TRBD1 agrees at 7 bases. Per the germline V gene, CDR1 is SGHNT and CDR2 is YYREEE (reference sequence). The CDR3 covers 15 residues. V gave up 4 bases and J gave up 5 bases; unmatched junction bases: 11.